The clone carrying this T cell receptor beta chain was detected only a few times. Its antigen is as yet unknown. The entry originates in a study of identical twins. Study results and caveats: Twins shared beta out-of-frame sequences in excess, but this excess was weaker. The authors noted that invariant MAIT and iNKT cells could partly confound zero-insertion analyses.

Through template switching, a universal primer site was introduced, and the cDNA contained unique molecular identifiers. TCRdb redid the calling of the 5' RACE reads with MiXCR, one entry per CDR3 protein. This table has approximately 890,000 distinct CDR3 sequences, 9% to 15% appearing once. The CDR3 extends over 16 amino acids. V was clipped by 4 bases and J by 1 base, with 15 bases between them. Germline values: CDR1 LGHNA, CDR2 YNFKEQ. The same data also went into a second study, on yellow fever vaccine responses in identical twins. This second study notes: A vaccine T cell response that seemed partly convergent and partly personalized was reported in twins.

What was sequenced was PBMCs. The source of this sequence is a young woman in good health. This chain connects TRBV4-2 to TRBJ2-3, with a possible D match to TRBD2 (5 bases). This CDR3 reads CASSRPAGGGTDTQYF. The CDR3 DNA reads TGTGCCAGCAGCCGACCCGCGGGTGGGGGCACAGATACGCAGTATTTT.